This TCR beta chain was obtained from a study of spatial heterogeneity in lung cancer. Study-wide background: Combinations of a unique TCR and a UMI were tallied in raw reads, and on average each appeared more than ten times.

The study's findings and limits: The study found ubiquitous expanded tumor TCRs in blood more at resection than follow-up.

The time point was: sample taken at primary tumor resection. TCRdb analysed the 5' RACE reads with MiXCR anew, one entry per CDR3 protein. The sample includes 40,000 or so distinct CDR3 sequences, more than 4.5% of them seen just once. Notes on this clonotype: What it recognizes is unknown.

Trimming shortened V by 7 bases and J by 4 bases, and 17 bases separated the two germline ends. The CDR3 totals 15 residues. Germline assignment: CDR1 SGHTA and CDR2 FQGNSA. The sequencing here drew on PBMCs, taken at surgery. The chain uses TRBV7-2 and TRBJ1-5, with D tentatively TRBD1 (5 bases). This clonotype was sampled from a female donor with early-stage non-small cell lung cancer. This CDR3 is CASTRYGDSNQPQHF. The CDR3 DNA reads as TGTGCCAGCACTAGATATGGGGACTCAAATCAGCCCCAGCATTTT.